These 28 T cell receptor beta chains came from one sample sequenced in a study of OX40 agonist ivuxolimab in advanced cancers. Profiled with immunoSEQ multiplex PCR; TCRdb holds only in-frame clones, not every one. The table records tens of thousands of clones, approximately 88% of them present only once. Material: CD4+ or CD8+ T cells sorted from blood, obtained in a trial of the OX40 agonist ivuxolimab. These receptors all come from an adult with an advanced solid tumor such as melanoma, head and neck, liver or kidney cancer.

The chain couples TRBV18 to TRBJ2-1; the D is unclear. The CDR3 totals 14 residues. Germline CDR1 is KGHSH and CDR2 is LQKENI. Trimming stripped 6 bases from V and 0 bases from J, with 9 bases between. The CDR3 DNA is TGTGCCAGCTCCCCGGACCGCTCCTACAATGAGCAGTTCTTC. It yields the protein CASSPDRSYNEQFF.

This clone was seen just once. The chain combines TRBV5-4 with TRBJ1-5, with 10 bases aligning to TRBD1. With V trimmed by 4 bases and J by 2 bases, 3 bases remained unmatched. Germline-derived CDR1 and CDR2 are SGHNT and YYREEE (reference sequence). The CDR3 consists of 15 residues. CDR3 DNA: TGTGCCAGCAGCACCGGGACAGGGGGCAATCAGCCCCAGCATTTT. The encoded protein is CASSTGTGGNQPQHF.

This CDR3 is CASSLKGAGLAEFF. The CDR3, as DNA: TGTGCCAGCAGCTTGAAGGGAGCGGGCCTGGCGGAGTTCTTC. The chain uses TRBV5-4 and TRBJ2-1; a weak D match, TRBD2 (6 bases). The V gene's germline CDR1 is SGHNT and CDR2 YYREEE (reference sequence). This CDR3 is built from 14 residues. V was cut by 1 base and J by 14 bases, with 19 bases left in between.

V and J are TRBV25-1 and TRBJ2-2; 10 bases align to TRBD1. The germline gives CDR1 MGHDK, CDR2 SYGVNS. The CDR3 sequence is 17 residues long. Trimming cost V 3 bases and J 3 bases; bases outside gene matches: 7. The CDR3 loop is CASSDQGGQGDTGELFF. Here the CDR3 DNA reads TGTGCCAGCAGTGACCAAGGCGGACAGGGGGACACCGGGGAGCTGTTTTTT.

The J gene is TRBJ1-5, the V gene TRBV19; TRBD1 matches 9 bases. The CDR3 totals 14 residues. Germline V gene lookup returns CDR1 LNHDA and CDR2 SQIVND (reference sequence). J gave up 3 bases and V 11 bases, and 8 bases lay outside the gene matches. The CDR3 DNA is TGTGCCGGCTCGGGACAGGGTTTCAATCAGCCCCAGCATTTT. Translating gives CAGSGQGFNQPQHF.

The rearrangement links TRBV9 to TRBJ2-3, with TRBD2 matching over 14 bases. This CDR3 is 16 amino acids long. Germline V gene data show CDR1 as SGDLS and CDR2 as YYNGEE. With V trimmed by 3 bases and J by 6 bases, 6 bases remained unmatched. DNA of the CDR3: TGTGCCAGCAGCGAGGGACTAGCGGGAGCCCTTGATACGCAGTATTTT. Residues: CASSEGLAGALDTQYF.

J is TRBJ2-3 and V is TRBV9, with D perhaps TRBD2 (6 bases). V was trimmed by 3 bases and J by 0 bases, leaving 11 bases between them. The germline V gene has CDR1 SGDLS and CDR2 YYNGEE. This CDR3 has 15 amino acids. The CDR3 coding sequence is TGTGCCAGCAGCGCCTCGGCGGGAAGCACAGATACGCAGTATTTT. Translated, it gives CASSASAGSTDTQYF.

The V call is TRBV29-1, the J call TRBJ1-2; 11 bases line up with TRBD1. CDR1 SQVTM and CDR2 ANQGSEA come from the germline V gene. The CDR3 extends over 15 amino acids. The J segment lost 8 bases and the V segment lost 4 bases, leaving 12 bases of the junction unmatched. CDR3 nucleotide sequence: TGCAGCGTTGCTGGGACAGGGGGAGGTAATATGGGCTACACCTTC. Protein product: CSVAGTGGGNMGYTF.

The V and J genes are TRBV6-1 and TRBJ1-5; D remains unclear. Germline-derived CDR1 and CDR2 are MNHNS and SASEGT. The CDR3 runs 15 residues. Trimming left V 2 bases short and J 6 bases short, with 14 bases between. In DNA, the CDR3 is TGTGCCAGCAGTGAATTAGATGGGCTAGGTCAGCCCCAGCATTTT. Amino acids: CASSELDGLGQPQHF.

The rearrangement links TRBV6-5 to TRBJ1-1; 10 bases fit TRBD1. J gave up 5 bases and V 6 bases, and 9 bases lay outside the gene matches. This CDR3 is built from 15 residues. Germline CDR1 is MNHEY and CDR2 is SVGAGI. The DNA for the CDR3 is TGTGCCAGCAGGGGACGACAGGGGGCCTGGACTGAAGCTTTCTTT. Translating gives CASRGRQGAWTEAFF.

This chain joins TRBV11-2 and TRBJ2-7; a possible D gene is TRBD2 (6 bases). Germline V lookup: CDR1 SGHAT, CDR2 FQNNGV. This CDR3 has 14 residues. Between the trimmed V and J ends, which lost 6 bases and 3 bases, there was a span of 15 bases. The CDR3 reads CASSRPGLSYEQYF. CDR3 in DNA: TGTGCCAGCAGTCGACCGGGACTTAGCTACGAGCAGTACTTC. Drawing the rest from reference TRBV11-2 and TRBJ2-7, the complete variable domain is EAGVAQSPRYKIIEKRQSVAFWCNPISGHATLYWYQQILGQGPKLLIQFQNNGVVDDSQLPKDRFSAERLKGVDSTLKIQPAKLEDSAVYLCASSRPGLSYEQYFGPGTRLTVT.

V gene TRBV7-9 combines with J gene TRBJ2-1; D gene ambiguous. There are 15 residues in the CDR3. Deletions cut 0 bases from V and 4 bases from J, with 10 bases between. The germline V gene encodes CDR1 SEHNR and CDR2 FQNEAQ (reference sequence). The CDR3 is CASSLAGYTYNEQFF. In DNA form, the CDR3 reads TGTGCCAGCAGCTTAGCGGGGTATACGTACAATGAGCAGTTCTTC.

A single count supports this clone. The CDR3 coding sequence is TGTGCCAGCAGTACCCCGACAGGGGGCCTTTCTGAAGCTTTCTTT. Translated, it gives CASSTPTGGLSEAFF. The chain links TRBV6-5 to TRBJ1-1; the match to TRBD1 covers 10 bases. The V gene's germline CDR1 is MNHEY and CDR2 SVGAGI. With 5 bases clipped from V and 6 bases from J, the junction kept 9 bases outside the gene matches. This CDR3 has 15 residues.

The rearrangement uses TRBV7-9 and TRBJ2-3, with a weak D call TRBD2 (6 bases). Germline loops: CDR1 SEHNR, CDR2 FQNEAQ (reference sequence). The CDR3 length is 11 residues. V was shortened by 8 bases and J by 6 bases, with 9 bases between the two germline ends. For the CDR3, the DNA is TGTGCCAGCTCTCGGGGGGATACGCAGTATTTT. Its protein product is CASSRGDTQYF.

The chain recombines TRBV5-8 with TRBJ1-4; 8 nucleotides match TRBD1. CDR3 length: 17 amino acids. Germline CDR1 and CDR2: SGHTS and YDEGEE. The junction had 7 bases not matched to a gene; V was cut back by 0 bases and J by 3 bases. In DNA, the CDR3 is TGTGCCAGCAGCTTGGAAGGGGACAGGTTACCTAATGAAAAACTGTTTTTT. The encoded protein is CASSLEGDRLPNEKLFF.

V gene TRBV7-6 combines with J gene TRBJ2-1; 7 bases are shared with TRBD2. The CDR3 covers 17 residues. After removal of 0 bases from V and 1 base from J, the junction contained 6 bases not matched to a gene. Germline loops: CDR1 SGHVS, CDR2 FNYEAQ. The CDR3 region is CASSLAASGRSYNEQFF. Here the CDR3 DNA reads TGTGCCAGCAGCTTAGCAGCTAGCGGTAGATCCTACAATGAGCAGTTCTTC.

The rearrangement uses TRBV29-1 and TRBJ2-1; 9 bases align to TRBD1. J lost 0 bases, V lost 2 bases, and 11 bases had no gene match. Germline V CDR1 and CDR2: SQVTM, ANQGSEA. CDR3 length: 18 residues. The CDR3 sequence: CSVETGTGIFSSYNEQFF. The CDR3 bases are TGCAGCGTTGAAACCGGGACAGGGATCTTTAGCTCCTACAATGAGCAGTTCTTC.

This chain joins TRBV12-5 and TRBJ1-2, with a tentative D call TRBD1 (6 bases). Deletions cut 1 base from V and 2 bases from J, with 17 bases between. The germline V gene has CDR1 LGHNT and CDR2 FRNRAP. CDR3 length: 17 residues. The CDR3 nucleotides are TGTGCTAGTGGTTTGGGATCTCATACCACAGGGAACTATGGCTACACCTTC. It codes for CASGLGSHTTGNYGYTF.

The chain combines TRBV5-4 with TRBJ2-5, with 10 bases aligning to TRBD1. V lost 1 base, J lost 5 bases, and 5 bases stayed unmatched. Per the germline V gene, CDR1 is SGHNT and CDR2 is YYREEE (reference sequence). The CDR3 runs 15 residues. Here the CDR3 DNA reads TGTGCCAGCAGCTTGACGGGACAGGGGATGGAGACCCAGTACTTC. Its protein is CASSLTGQGMETQYF.

The J gene is TRBJ2-1, the V gene TRBV28; 11 nucleotides match TRBD2. J gave up 6 bases and V 3 bases, and 19 bases lay outside the gene matches. CDR1 and CDR2 (germline): MDHEN, SYDVKM. The CDR3 covers 20 residues. CDR3 bases: TGTGCCAGCAGTTTGCCCCGGAAGGGTAGCGGGAGGGCTTTTGGCAATGAGCAGTTCTTC. It translates to CASSLPRKGSGRAFGNEQFF.

The gene calls are TRBV5-1 and TRBJ1-1; no firm D call. CDR1 SGHRS and CDR2 YFSETQ come from the germline V gene. Trimming pared 1 base from V and 1 base from J, leaving 8 bases between. The CDR3 extends over 14 amino acids. The chain's CDR3 is CASSLSPGNTEAFF. In nucleotides, the CDR3 is TGCGCCAGCAGCTTGTCCCCAGGGAACACTGAAGCTTTCTTT.

This chain uses TRBV9 with TRBJ1-3; 8 bases are a match to TRBD1. Germline V gene lookup returns CDR1 SGDLS and CDR2 YYNGEE. J lost 6 bases, V lost 6 bases, and 5 bases had no gene match. The CDR3 extends over 13 amino acids. CDR3 in DNA: TGTGCCAGCACAACAGGGGGAAAAAACACCATATATTTT. It encodes CASTTGGKNTIYF. Based on the CDR3 plus reference TRBV9 and TRBJ1-3, the full variable domain is DSGVTQTPKHLITATGQRVTLRCSPRSGDLSVYWYQQSLDQGLQFLIQYYNGEERAKGNILERFSAQQFPDLHSELNLSSLELGDSALYFCASTTGGKNTIYFGEGSWLTVV.

V gene TRBV19 combines with J gene TRBJ2-6; either TRBD1 or TRBD2 may supply D (5 bases each). Germline CDR1 and CDR2: LNHDA and SQIVND (reference sequence). Trimming removed 6 bases from V and 0 bases from J, with 12 bases in between. The CDR3 consists of 16 residues. Here the CDR3 reads CASRPGRTSGANVLTF. CDR3 DNA sequence: TGTGCCAGTAGGCCGGGACGGACCTCTGGGGCCAACGTCCTGACTTTC.

The chain has TRBV6-6 and TRBJ1-4; D perhaps matches TRBD1 (6 bases). Germline V gives CDR1 MNHNY, CDR2 SVGAGI (reference sequence). CDR3 size: 14 residues. Trimming took off 5 bases at V and 5 bases at J, with 12 bases between the two ends. The CDR3 bases are TGTGCCAGCAGTAGGGAAGGGGGAAATGAAAAACTGTTTTTT. Protein sequence: CASSREGGNEKLFF.

This chain links TRBV6-4 with TRBJ1-6, with no clear D. V was cut by 0 bases and J by 3 bases, with 0 bases left in between. CDR1 is MRHNA and CDR2 is SNTAGT in the germline V gene. This CDR3 region has 13 residues. In nucleotides, the CDR3 is TGTGCCAGCAGTGACTCCTATAATTCACCCCTCCACTTT. Residues: CASSDSYNSPLHF.

The chain carries TRBV5-1 and TRBJ2-2; D gene uncertain. V gave up 0 bases and J gave up 9 bases, with 6 bases separating them. This CDR3 has 12 residues. From germline, CDR1 is SGHRS and CDR2 YFSETQ. This CDR3 is CASSLGQWELFF. The CDR3 nucleotides read TGCGCCAGCAGCTTGGGACAATGGGAGCTGTTTTTT.

About this clone itself: At one of its ends the junction is not consistent with the germline gene, which may arise from a read error. V usage is TRBV7-7 and J usage is TRBJ2-7, with 8 bases fitting TRBD1. This CDR3 is built from 13 residues. Germline lookup yields CDR1 SSHAT and CDR2 FNYEAQ (reference sequence). The CDR3 protein is CASSLTGASEQYF. DNA for the CDR3: TGTGCTAGCAGCCTGACAGGGGCGTCCGAGCAGTACTTC.

This chain uses TRBV9 with TRBJ1-2, with no clear D. Trimming removed 3 bases at V and 4 bases at J, with 16 bases between. This CDR3 spans 15 amino acids. Germline V gene sequence: CDR1 SGDLS, CDR2 YYNGEE. The CDR3 DNA reads as TGTGCCAGCAGCGGACGGACTACAGTACCCTATGGCTACACCTTC. This sequence encodes CASSGRTTVPYGYTF.